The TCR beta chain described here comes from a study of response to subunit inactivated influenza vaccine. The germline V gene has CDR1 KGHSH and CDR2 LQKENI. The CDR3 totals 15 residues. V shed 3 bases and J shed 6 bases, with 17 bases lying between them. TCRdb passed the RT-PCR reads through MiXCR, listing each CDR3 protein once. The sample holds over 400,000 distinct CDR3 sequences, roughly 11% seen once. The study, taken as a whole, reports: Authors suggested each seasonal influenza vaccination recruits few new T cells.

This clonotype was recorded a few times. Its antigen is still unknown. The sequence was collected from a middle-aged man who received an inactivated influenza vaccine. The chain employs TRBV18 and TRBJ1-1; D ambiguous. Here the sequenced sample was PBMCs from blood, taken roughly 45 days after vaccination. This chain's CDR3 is CASSPLPTYGAEAFF. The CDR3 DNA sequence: TGTGCCAGCTCACCGCTACCGACATACGGGGCTGAAGCTTTCTTT.